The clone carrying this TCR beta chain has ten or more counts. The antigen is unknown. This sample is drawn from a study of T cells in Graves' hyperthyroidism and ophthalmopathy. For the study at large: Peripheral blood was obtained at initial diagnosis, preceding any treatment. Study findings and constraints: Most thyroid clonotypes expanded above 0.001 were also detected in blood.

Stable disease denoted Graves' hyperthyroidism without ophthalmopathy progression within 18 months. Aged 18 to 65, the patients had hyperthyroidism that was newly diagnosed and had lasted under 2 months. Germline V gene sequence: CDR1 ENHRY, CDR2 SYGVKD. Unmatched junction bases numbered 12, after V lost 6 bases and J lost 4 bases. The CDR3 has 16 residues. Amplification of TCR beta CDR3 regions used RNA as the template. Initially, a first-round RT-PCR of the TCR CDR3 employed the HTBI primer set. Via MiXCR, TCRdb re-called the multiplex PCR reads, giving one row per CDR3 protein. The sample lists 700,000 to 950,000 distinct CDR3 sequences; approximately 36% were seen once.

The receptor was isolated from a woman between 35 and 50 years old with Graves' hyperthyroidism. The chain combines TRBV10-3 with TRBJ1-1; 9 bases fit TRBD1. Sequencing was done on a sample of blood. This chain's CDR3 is CAISPGQGGLGTEAFF. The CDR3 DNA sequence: TGTGCCATCAGCCCGGGACAGGGTGGGTTGGGCACTGAAGCTTTCTTT.